The present entry profiles one T cell receptor beta chain with its context. Its antigen is not known. The data were taken from a study of shared clonotypes between healthy human individuals. Findings and caveats of the study: Non-shared clonotypes were found to have lower generation probabilities than the clonotypes that were shared by all four of the sorted-subset donors.

V was clipped by 4 bases and J by 3 bases, with 11 bases between them. CDR1 and CDR2 (germline): SGHDT, YYEEEE. The CDR3 loop spans 13 amino acids. The genomic DNA of each subset was split evenly across several immunoSEQ plates. As originally analysed: Filtering differed since immunoSEQ provided only junctions, with no quality scores. TCRdb's table, derived via immunoSEQ multiplex PCR, lists solely in-frame clones and lacks some. The DNA was the basis for D and trimming; V, J and clone size are from that table. The profile shows about 2.4 million clones, 93% of them singletons. The sample taken for sequencing was naive CD4+ T cells from PBMCs. The sample's subset: CD45RA+ positively selected. This clonotype was sampled from a man between 18 and 29 years old in good health. Some clones in this sample may be carry-over from other donors' samples. The V gene is TRBV5-6, the J gene TRBJ2-7; no definite D call. This chain's CDR3 is CASSRARFYEQYF. The CDR3 DNA sequence: TGTGCCAGCAGCCGGGCGCGTTTCTACGAGCAGTACTTC.